This TCR beta chain derives from a study of monozygotic twins with inflammatory bowel disease. The study, taken as a whole, reports: Especially with disease activity, IBD patients had fewer clonotypes in common with others than healthy twins did.

About this clonotype itself: The antigen is unknown.

Using the 5' RACE reads, TCRdb records one entry per CDR3 protein without DNA. The specimen's table records about 210,000 distinct CDR3 sequences. Whole-blood RNA isolation (total RNA) proceeded without T cell sorting. Germline V gene lookup returns CDR1 SEHNR and CDR2 FQNEAQ (reference sequence). There are 13 residues in the CDR3. The chain recombines TRBV7-9 with TRBJ1-1. Sequenced sample: blood. The sequence was obtained from a human donor with ulcerative colitis or Crohn's disease, or a healthy co-twin of an affected twin (not recorded which). This chain's CDR3 is CASSFLSPTEAFF.